The 13 T cell receptor beta chains reported below all come from one sample, sequenced in a study of cytomegalovirus exposure and HLA in healthy donors. PCR amplification relied on 60 Vbeta primers (plus 13 Jbeta primers). The data were produced by immunoSEQ multiplex PCR, yet TCRdb's version contains in-frame clones alone and is incomplete. The sample holds roughly 20,000 clones; roughly 70% are singletons and the top ten take 3.7%. Sequenced input: PBMCs. The receptors derive from a man between 18 and 35 years old in good health and CMV-seronegative.

J is TRBJ1-1 and V is TRBV25-1; D might be TRBD1 (6 bases). Germline V lookup: CDR1 MGHDK, CDR2 SYGVNS. This CDR3 spans 15 amino acids. V gave up 0 bases and J gave up 2 bases, with 10 bases separating them. CDR3 residues: CASSEYNRENTEAFF. CDR3 sequence (DNA): TGTGCCAGCAGTGAATATAACAGGGAAAACACTGAAGCTTTCTTT.

The genes are TRBV6-1 and TRBJ1-5; the D gene is possibly TRBD1 (6 bases). Germline CDR1 is MNHNS and CDR2 is SASEGT. This CDR3 has 14 amino acids. V was pared by 6 bases and J by 2 bases, with 11 bases between. In DNA, the CDR3 is TGTGCCAGCAGCTACAGGGTTGGCAATCAGCCCCAGCATTTT. Encoded protein: CASSYRVGNQPQHF.

The chain employs TRBV6-5 and TRBJ1-2; TRBD1 might be the D (6 bases). Germline loops: CDR1 MNHEY, CDR2 SVGAGI. V was cut by 0 bases and J by 4 bases, with 12 bases left in between. This CDR3 is built from 15 residues. Here the CDR3 reads CASSYSAGGPYGYTF. The CDR3 nucleotides are TGTGCCAGCAGTTACTCCGCGGGGGGGCCCTATGGCTACACCTTC.

The rearrangement links TRBV4-1 to TRBJ2-3; a possible D gene is TRBD1 (6 bases). V was trimmed by 5 bases and J by 6 bases, leaving 18 bases between them. There are 15 residues in the CDR3. Per germline, CDR1 MGHRA and CDR2 YSYEKL. The CDR3 spells CASSKKDSSWDTQYF. DNA of the CDR3: TGCGCCAGCAGCAAAAAGGACAGCTCGTGGGATACGCAGTATTTT.

V and J are TRBV29-1 and TRBJ1-3; D perhaps matches TRBD1 (5 bases). The V gene lost 6 bases and the J gene lost 6 bases, with 18 bases spanning the gap. The CDR3 is 14 amino acids. Germline lookup yields CDR1 SQVTM and CDR2 ANQGSEA. The CDR3 here is CSVRLMGGENTIYF. CDR3 in DNA: TGCAGCGTCCGCTTGATGGGGGGAGAAAACACCATATATTTT.

This chain's CDR3 is CAWSGQGGRMRGSYNEQFF. The CDR3, as DNA: TGTGCCTGGAGTGGACAGGGTGGACGAATGAGGGGCTCCTACAATGAGCAGTTCTTC. The rearrangement joins TRBV30 to TRBJ2-1; 7 bases map to TRBD1. Germline trimming cut 1 base from V and 0 bases from J; bases unmatched to any gene: 15. CDR3 length equals 19 residues. Looked up from germline, CDR1 is GTSNPN and CDR2 is SVGIG (reference sequence).

The chain employs TRBV29-1 and TRBJ1-5; the match to TRBD1 covers 8 bases. CDR3 length: 17 residues. Germline trimming cut 4 bases from V and 5 bases from J; bases unmatched to any gene: 16. Germline CDR1 is SQVTM and CDR2 is ANQGSEA. CDR3 residues: CSVVPSLTGEWDQPQHF. DNA of the CDR3: TGCAGCGTTGTTCCCTCTTTGACAGGGGAATGGGATCAGCCCCAGCATTTT. The complete variable domain, with remaining parts taken from reference TRBV29-1 and TRBJ1-5, reads SAVISQKPSRDICQRGTSLTIQCQVDSQVTMMFWYRQQPGQSLTLIATANQGSEATYESGFVIDKFPISRPNLTFSTLTVSNMSPEDSSIYLCSVVPSLTGEWDQPQHFGDGTRLSIL.

The rearrangement uses TRBV5-1 and TRBJ2-2; D is uncertain. This CDR3 region has 13 residues. CDR1 is SGHRS, CDR2 YFSETQ, per germline. Between the trimmed V and J ends, which lost 0 bases and 7 bases, there was a span of 7 bases. The CDR3 sequence: CASSLAVNGELFF. The CDR3 DNA reads as TGCGCCAGCAGCTTGGCCGTAAACGGGGAGCTGTTTTTT. Full variable domain (rest looked up from reference TRBV5-1 and TRBJ2-2): KAGVTQTPRYLIKTRGQQVTLSCSPISGHRSVSWYQQTPGQGLQFLFEYFSETQRNKGNFPGRFSGRQFSNSRSEMNVSTLELGDSALYLCASSLAVNGELFFGEGSRLTVL.

The genes are TRBV15 and TRBJ1-4; 7 bases align to TRBD1. J gave up 4 bases and V 2 bases, and 4 bases lay outside the gene matches. Germline V lookup: CDR1 LNHNV, CDR2 YYDKDF (reference sequence). CDR3 length: 15 residues. CDR3 amino acids: CATSRPGQLNEKLFF. Here the CDR3 DNA reads TGTGCCACCAGCAGACCGGGACAGCTTAATGAAAAACTGTTTTTT.

The rearrangement links TRBV9 to TRBJ2-7; 10 bases are shared with TRBD2. Trimming cost V 4 bases and J 5 bases; bases outside gene matches: 6. CDR3 size: 14 residues. Looked up from germline, CDR1 is SGDLS and CDR2 is YYNGEE. DNA of the CDR3: TGTGCCAGCAGCAATAGCGGGGGGAATAACGAGCAGTACTTC. Encoded protein: CASSNSGGNNEQYF.

The chain is built from TRBV6-5 and TRBJ1-2; TRBD1 matches at 9 bases. Trimming took 6 bases from V and 10 from J; bases not matched to a gene: 6. This CDR3 is 12 amino acids long. From germline, CDR1 is MNHEY and CDR2 SVGAGI. The chain's CDR3 is CASSPGTGTYTF. CDR3 DNA: TGTGCCAGCAGCCCCGGGACAGGGACCTACACCTTC.

The V and J genes are TRBV7-2 and TRBJ2-3; D call uncertain. V was trimmed by 1 base and J by 4 bases, leaving 9 bases between them. CDR1 SGHTA and CDR2 FQGNSA come from the germline V gene. The CDR3 extends over 14 amino acids. For the CDR3, the DNA is TGTGCCAGCAGCTTAGAACAGATGTCAGATACGCAGTATTTT. Translating it yields CASSLEQMSDTQYF.

The V call is TRBV30, the J call TRBJ2-7; D is possibly TRBD2 (6 bases). Germline loops: CDR1 GTSNPN, CDR2 SVGIG (reference sequence). This CDR3 is built from 11 residues. V lost 5 bases and J 3 bases, leaving 8 bases between the germline ends. CDR3 sequence: CAWSSVYEQYF. In nucleotides, the CDR3 is TGTGCCTGGTCTAGCGTCTACGAGCAGTACTTC.